The 6 T cell receptor beta chains listed next were all sequenced from one sample in a study of blood T cell repertoires in COVID-19. This table comes from immunoSEQ multiplex PCR, and its TCRdb copy is limited to in-frame clones, with some not included. The sample yields 60,000 to 90,000 clones, over 65% seen once. Sequenced sample: peripheral blood. These receptors were obtained from a human donor with acute or convalescent COVID-19. The donor label of this sample is uncertain.

This clone was observed a handful of times. The chain recombines TRBV6-5 with TRBJ2-1; 8 positions agree with TRBD2. Germline trimming cut 0 bases from V and 7 bases from J; bases unmatched to any gene: 5. The germline gives CDR1 MNHEY, CDR2 SVGAGI. This CDR3 spans 15 amino acids. The CDR3 bases are TGTGCCAGCAGTTACTCGCGGGGGGCCTGGAATGAGCAGTTCTTC. Residues: CASSYSRGAWNEQFF.

J is TRBJ2-2 and V is TRBV19; no clear D gene. Germline lookup yields CDR1 LNHDA and CDR2 SQIVND (reference sequence). CDR3 length: 13 amino acids. Trimming removed 10 bases from V and 1 base from J, with 10 bases in between. This chain's CDR3 is CAIAAENTGELFF. DNA for the CDR3: TGTGCCATAGCCGCCGAGAACACCGGGGAGCTGTTTTTT.

The rearrangement links TRBV5-8 to TRBJ2-7, with D possibly matching TRBD2 (5 bases). CDR1 and CDR2 from the germline V gene are SGHTS and YDEGEE. V gave up 0 bases and J gave up 2 bases, with 12 bases separating them. CDR3 length equals 15 residues. CDR3 residues: CASSLAGGSAYEQYF. In DNA form, the CDR3 reads TGTGCCAGCAGCTTGGCCGGCGGGTCAGCCTACGAGCAGTACTTC.

This clone was seen only a few times. V and J are TRBV4-1 and TRBJ1-1; D unresolved. Looked up from germline, CDR1 is MGHRA and CDR2 is YSYEKL. The CDR3 loop spans 13 amino acids. Trimming left V 0 bases short and J 12 bases short, with 14 bases between. CDR3 loop: CASSQESGTESFF. DNA for the CDR3: TGCGCCAGCAGCCAAGAAAGCGGAACCGAGTCTTTCTTT.

The chain joins TRBV10-3 to TRBJ2-7, with 16 bases identical to TRBD2. With 1 base clipped from V and 2 bases from J, the junction kept 2 bases outside the gene matches. The germline gives CDR1 ENHRY, CDR2 SYGVKD. The CDR3 covers 17 residues. The CDR3 spells CAISEFGTSGGAYEQYV. The CDR3 DNA is TGTGCCATCAGTGAGTTCGGGACTAGCGGGGGGGCCTACGAGCAGTACGTC.

J is TRBJ1-1 and V is TRBV28; no definite D call. Germline CDR1 is MDHEN and CDR2 is SYDVKM. Trimming took off 6 bases at V and 1 base at J, with 12 bases between the two ends. The length of the CDR3 is 14 residues. The CDR3 region is CASSTGSGNTEAFF. CDR3 sequence (DNA): TGTGCCAGCAGCACCGGGAGTGGGAACACTGAAGCTTTCTTT. The variable domain in full, completed from reference TRBV28 and TRBJ1-1, reads DVKVTQSSRYLVKRTGEKVFLECVQDMDHENMFWYRQDPGLGLRLIYFSYDVKMKEKGDIPEGYSVSREKKERFSLILESASTNQTSMYLCASSTGSGNTEAFFGQGTRLTVV.